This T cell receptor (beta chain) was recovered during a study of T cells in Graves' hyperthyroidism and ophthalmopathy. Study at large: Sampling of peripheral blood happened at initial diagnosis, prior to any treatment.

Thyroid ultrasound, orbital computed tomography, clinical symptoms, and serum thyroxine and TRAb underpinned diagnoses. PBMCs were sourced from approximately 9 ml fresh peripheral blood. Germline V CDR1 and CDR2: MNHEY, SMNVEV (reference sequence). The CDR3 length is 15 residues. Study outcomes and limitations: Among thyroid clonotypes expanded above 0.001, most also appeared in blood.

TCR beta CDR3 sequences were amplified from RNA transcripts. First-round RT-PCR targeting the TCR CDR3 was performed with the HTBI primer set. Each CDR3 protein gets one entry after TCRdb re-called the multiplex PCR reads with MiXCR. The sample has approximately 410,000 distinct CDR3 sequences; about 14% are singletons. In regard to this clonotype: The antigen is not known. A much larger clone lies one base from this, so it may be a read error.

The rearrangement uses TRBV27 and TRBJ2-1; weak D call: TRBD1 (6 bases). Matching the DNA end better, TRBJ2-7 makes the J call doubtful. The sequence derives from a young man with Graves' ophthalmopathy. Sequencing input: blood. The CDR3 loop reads CASSYYNGQLNEQYF. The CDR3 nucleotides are TGTGCCAGCAGCTATTACAATGGACAGCTTAATGAGCAGTACTTC.